The 3 T cell receptor beta chains in this list originate from one sample, sequenced in a study of cytomegalovirus exposure and HLA in healthy donors. The data were produced by immunoSEQ multiplex PCR, yet TCRdb's version contains in-frame clones alone and is incomplete. The table has about 180,000 clones, roughly 89% seen once. Sequencing was performed on PBMCs. The receptors stem from a woman aged 30 to 39 in good health and CMV-seronegative.

The rearrangement uses TRBV19 and TRBJ2-5; 10 positions agree with TRBD2. There are 16 residues in the CDR3. V gave up 6 bases and J gave up 7 bases; unmatched junction bases: 14. Per the germline V gene, CDR1 is LNHDA and CDR2 is SQIVND (reference sequence). The CDR3 region has the DNA TGTGCCAGTAGGGCTTCCGGGACTAGCGCGGTCGGGACCCAGTACTTC. Translated, it gives CASRASGTSAVGTQYF.

The V call is TRBV13, the J call TRBJ2-2, with a tentative D call TRBD2 (5 bases). This CDR3 spans 13 amino acids. Germline loops: CDR1 PRHDT, CDR2 FYEKMQ (reference sequence). The V and J ends lost 5 bases and 6 bases respectively, with 10 bases between them. CDR3 nucleotide sequence: TGTGCCAGCAGCCGACGGGGAGCCGGGGAGCTGTTTTTT. Translating gives CASSRRGAGELFF.

This chain connects TRBV5-1 to TRBJ1-2, with TRBD1 as a possible D gene (5 bases). Per germline, CDR1 SGHRS and CDR2 YFSETQ. The V end lost 5 bases, the J end lost 5 bases, and 13 bases lay between the germline ends. CDR3 length equals 13 residues. The CDR3 DNA sequence: TGCGCCAGCAGTGATCAGGGTAGTTATGGCTACACCTTC. Protein sequence: CASSDQGSYGYTF.